Below are 22 T cell receptor beta chains sequenced from a single sample in a study of spatial heterogeneity in lung cancer. Time point: sample taken at primary tumor resection. The study sequenced unsorted whole RNA from tumor, nontumor lung or frozen PBMC. Via MiXCR, TCRdb re-called the 5' RACE reads, giving one row per CDR3 protein. In the table there are over 90,000 distinct CDR3 sequences, around 9% of which are singletons. Specimen: PBMCs, collected at surgery. Every receptor here comes from a male donor with early-stage non-small cell lung cancer.

The rearrangement joins TRBV7-2 to TRBJ2-3; 9 nucleotides line up with TRBD2. With V trimmed by 3 bases and J by 4 bases, 2 bases remained unmatched. The CDR3 contains 14 residues. Germline values: CDR1 SGHTA, CDR2 FQGNSA. As DNA, the CDR3 is TGTGCCAGCAGCTTTAGCGGGAGTTCAGATACGCAGTATTTT. It codes for CASSFSGSSDTQYF. Variable domain in full (rest from reference TRBV7-2 and TRBJ2-3): GAGVSQSPSNKVTEKGKDVELRCDPISGHTALYWYRQSLGQGLEFLIYFQGNSAPDKSGLPSDRFSAERTGGSVSTLTIQRTQQEDSAVYLCASSFSGSSDTQYFGPGTRLTVL.

V gene TRBV5-1 combines with J gene TRBJ2-1, with 7 bases that match TRBD2. In germline, CDR1 is SGHRS, CDR2 YFSETQ. Germline trimming cut 4 bases from V and 7 bases from J; bases unmatched to any gene: 8. The CDR3 runs to 14 residues. In DNA form, the CDR3 reads TGCGCCAGCAGCCAACTAACCGGGGGGAATGAGCAGTTCTTC. Amino acids: CASSQLTGGNEQFF.

This chain links TRBV29-1 with TRBJ2-2; the D gene is possibly TRBD1 (6 bases). Trimming removed 5 bases from V and 1 base from J, with 11 bases in between. The V gene's germline CDR1 is SQVTM and CDR2 ANQGSEA. The CDR3 spans 14 residues. CDR3 in amino acids: CSVRNRENTGELFF. The CDR3 DNA reads as TGCAGCGTTAGGAACAGGGAGAACACCGGGGAGCTGTTTTTT.

The gene calls are TRBV6-1 and TRBJ2-7, with 11 bases lining up with TRBD2. This CDR3 contains 15 residues. V lost 4 bases to trimming and J lost 7 bases; unmatched junction nucleotides: 9. Looked up from germline, CDR1 is MNHNS and CDR2 is SASEGT. In DNA, the CDR3 is TGTGCCAGCAGTGTACTAGCGGGAGCCGATGGGGAGCAGTACTTC. Protein product: CASSVLAGADGEQYF.

This clonotype has a handful of counts. V is TRBV7-9 and J is TRBJ1-1; D call uncertain. This CDR3 comprises 15 residues. From germline, CDR1 is SEHNR and CDR2 FQNEAQ (reference sequence). With 0 bases removed from V and 0 bases from J, the gap between germline ends came to 8 bases. CDR3 nucleotides: TGTGCCAGCAGCTTAGCGCTGGCACTGAACACTGAAGCTTTCTTT. Translation: CASSLALALNTEAFF.

This clonotype was seen repeatedly, ten times or more. This chain uses TRBV5-1 with TRBJ2-1; 14 bases are a match to TRBD2. The junction had 14 bases not matched to a gene; V was cut back by 0 bases and J by 15 bases. Germline-derived CDR1 and CDR2 are SGHRS and YFSETQ. The CDR3 has 17 amino acids. This CDR3 is CASSLGPPGTSGRRLFF. The CDR3 DNA is TGCGCCAGCAGCTTGGGTCCCCCCGGGACTAGCGGGAGAAGACTGTTCTTC.

This clonotype is classed as medium-sized. The chain is built from TRBV10-3 and TRBJ1-1; D is unresolved. The CDR3 loop spans 14 amino acids. V lost 3 bases to trimming and J lost 0 bases, with 8 bases between them. The germline CDR1 and CDR2 sequences are ENHRY and SYGVKD. The CDR3 DNA reads as TGTGCCATCAGTGACGTAGCAGTGAACACTGAAGCTTTCTTT. Its protein product is CAISDVAVNTEAFF.

The chain carries TRBV7-9 and TRBJ2-1; 10 bases line up with TRBD2. Germline values: CDR1 SEHNR, CDR2 FQNEAQ (reference sequence). J was trimmed by 5 bases and V by 5 bases; bases with no gene match: 3. The CDR3 totals 14 residues. The CDR3 sequence: CASSLSGGDNEQFF. The DNA of the CDR3 is TGTGCCAGCAGCCTGAGCGGGGGGGACAATGAGCAGTTCTTC.

This clonotype was seen many times. The chain combines TRBV7-6 with TRBJ1-1; a weak D match, TRBD1 (6 bases). V shed 1 base and J shed 4 bases, with 13 bases lying between them. Germline CDR1 SGHVS, CDR2 FNYEAQ. This CDR3 contains 15 residues. As DNA, the CDR3 is TGTGCCAGCAGCTTAGGATCCACAGGGTCCACTGAAGCTTTCTTT. Encoded protein: CASSLGSTGSTEAFF. The full variable domain, with the rest looked up from reference TRBV7-6 and TRBJ1-1, is GAGVSQSPRYKVTKRGQDVALRCDPISGHVSLYWYRQALGQGPEFLTYFNYEAQQDKSGLPNDRFSAERPEGSISTLTIQRTEQRDSAMYRCASSLGSTGSTEAFFGQGTRLTVV.

Ten or more counts support this clonotype. This sequence joins TRBV7-9 and TRBJ2-3; D gene ambiguous. Germline CDR1 SEHNR, CDR2 FQNEAQ (reference sequence). The CDR3 spans 13 residues. Trimming shortened V by 5 bases and J by 4 bases, and 10 bases separated the two germline ends. The CDR3 DNA reads TGTGCCAGCAGCCGGTCCAATTCAGATACGCAGTATTTT. It codes for CASSRSNSDTQYF.

This clonotype occurred many times. The CDR3 is CASSSTGGSDIQYF. The CDR3 DNA sequence: TGCGCCAGCAGCTCTACAGGGGGCTCGGACATTCAGTACTTC. The chain is built from TRBV5-1 and TRBJ2-4; 9 bases agree with TRBD1. This CDR3 spans 14 amino acids. Trimming cost V 3 bases and J 8 bases; bases outside gene matches: 6. CDR1 is SGHRS and CDR2 is YFSETQ in the germline V gene. The variable domain in full, with the rest retrieved from reference TRBV5-1 and TRBJ2-4, is KAGVTQTPRYLIKTRGQQVTLSCSPISGHRSVSWYQQTPGQGLQFLFEYFSETQRNKGNFPGRFSGRQFSNSRSEMNVSTLELGDSALYLCASSSTGGSDIQYFGAGTRLSVL.

The sample holds many counts of this clonotype. The chain links TRBV2 to TRBJ2-5; D assignment may be TRBD1 or TRBD2 (5 bases each). V lost 7 bases to trimming and J lost 7 bases, with 19 bases between them. CDR3 length equals 14 residues. Germline-derived CDR1 and CDR2 are SNHLY and FYNNEI. This chain's CDR3 is CASTYGTGEGTQYF. The DNA for the CDR3 is TGTGCCAGCACCTATGGAACAGGAGAGGGGACCCAGTACTTC.

This clonotype was recorded a few times. The J gene is TRBJ2-1, the V gene TRBV29-1; D tentatively fits TRBD1 or TRBD2 (5 bases each). Trimming removed 8 bases from V and 4 bases from J, with 15 bases in between. The CDR3 has 13 amino acids. Germline V gene lookup returns CDR1 SQVTM and CDR2 ANQGSEA. CDR3 sequence reads: CSCEGRVYNEQFF. The DNA of the CDR3 is TGCAGCTGTGAGGGCAGGGTTTACAATGAGCAGTTCTTC.

Only a few counts were recorded for this clonotype. V usage is TRBV5-1 and J usage is TRBJ2-3, with D possibly being TRBD2 (6 bases). This CDR3 comprises 14 residues. Trimming removed 1 base at V and 5 bases at J, with 11 bases between. CDR1 and CDR2 (germline): SGHRS, YFSETQ. This CDR3 is CASSLRERLDTQYF. CDR3 bases: TGCGCCAGCAGCTTGCGGGAGCGGCTAGATACGCAGTATTTT.

This clonotype was observed at least ten times. The chain is built from TRBV29-1 and TRBJ1-3, with TRBD1 as a possible D gene (5 bases). Trimming left V 4 bases short and J 4 bases short, with 11 bases between. Germline CDR1 is SQVTM and CDR2 is ANQGSEA. This CDR3 contains 13 residues. CDR3 residues: CSVAGALGNTIYF. CDR3 nucleotide sequence: TGCAGCGTTGCCGGGGCACTCGGAAACACCATATATTTT.

Ten or more counts support this clonotype. Here the CDR3 reads CATRAGGRTDTQYF. CDR3 DNA sequence: TGTGCCACCCGAGCGGGGGGGCGCACAGATACGCAGTATTTT. The gene calls are TRBV6-5 and TRBJ2-3; 10 nucleotides line up with TRBD2. Germline V lookup: CDR1 MNHEY, CDR2 SVGAGI. The CDR3 covers 14 residues. V shed 10 bases, J shed 1 base, and the junction held 5 bases outside the gene matches.

To note about this clonotype: A read error is possible here, since a much larger clone lies one base away. The genes are TRBV29-1 and TRBJ2-1, with 7 bases lining up with TRBD1. The CDR3 extends over 15 amino acids. The germline V gene has CDR1 SQVTM and CDR2 ANQGSEA. The CDR3: CSEDRQGSVYNEEFF. In DNA form, the CDR3 reads TGCAGCGAGGACCGACAGGGATCTGTCTACAATGAGGAGTTCTTC.

The chain employs TRBV20-1 and TRBJ1-1, with D tentatively TRBD1 (5 bases). The CDR3 runs to 13 residues. V was clipped by 3 bases and J by 1 base, with 9 bases between them. Germline CDR1 DFQATT, CDR2 SNEGSKA (reference sequence). CDR3 nucleotides: TGCAGTGCTAGGGGGCAAGAGAACACTGAAGCTTTCTTT. Translating it yields CSARGQENTEAFF.

This clonotype was found many times. J is TRBJ2-3 and V is TRBV6-5; 10 bases match TRBD1. This CDR3 spans 16 amino acids. Germline trimming cut 5 bases from V and 2 bases from J; bases unmatched to any gene: 7. Germline CDR1 is MNHEY and CDR2 is SVGAGI. The CDR3 loop is CASSPGTGAYTDTQYF. The CDR3 DNA reads TGTGCCAGCAGTCCGGGGACAGGGGCGTACACAGATACGCAGTATTTT.

The rearrangement joins TRBV6-5 to TRBJ1-6; 8 bases align to TRBD1. The CDR3 consists of 12 residues. The ends lost 8 bases at V and 10 bases at J; junction bases unmatched: 4. Germline CDR1 is MNHEY and CDR2 is SVGAGI. The DNA of the CDR3 is TGTGCCAGCGGACAGGGAGGCTCACCCCTCCACTTT. Translating gives CASGQGGSPLHF.

There are a few counts of this clonotype. The chain is built from TRBV7-9 and TRBJ2-5, with TRBD1 identical over 10 bases. The CDR3 spans 15 residues. With V trimmed by 4 bases and J by 5 bases, 7 bases remained unmatched. From germline, CDR1 is SEHNR and CDR2 FQNEAQ (reference sequence). CDR3 sequence: CASSWGQGKSETQYF. The CDR3 DNA reads TGTGCCAGCAGCTGGGGACAGGGGAAGTCGGAGACCCAGTACTTC. The full variable domain, completed using reference TRBV7-9 and TRBJ2-5, is DTGVSQNPRHKITKRGQNVTFRCDPISEHNRLYWYRQTLGQGPEFLTYFQNEAQLEKSRLLSDRFSAERPKGSFSTLEIQRTEQGDSAMYLCASSWGQGKSETQYFGPGTRLLVL.

V and J are TRBV6-2 or TRBV6-3 and TRBJ2-5; 10 bases agree with TRBD2. V dropped 3 bases and J dropped 0; count of bases not matched to a gene: 10. CDR1 and CDR2 from the germline V gene are MNHEY and SVGEGT. The length of the CDR3 is 18 residues. CDR3 bases: TGTGCCAGCAGTTATATGCAGGGACTAGCGTCTTACCAAGAGACCCAGTACTTC. Protein sequence: CASSYMQGLASYQETQYF.